Here is one T cell receptor (beta chain) with its context. This sample is part of a study of blood T cell repertoires in COVID-19. The table came from immunoSEQ multiplex PCR; TCRdb's copy has only in-frame clones and leaves some out. The top ten clones hold about 9.1% of a sample with about 250,000 clones, roughly 85% of them seen once. There are 18 residues in the CDR3. The ends lost 1 base at V and 2 bases at J; junction bases unmatched: 9. From germline, CDR1 is LNHDA and CDR2 SQIVND (reference sequence). This chain uses TRBV19 with TRBJ1-5, with 9 bases matching TRBD1. The source is a woman aged 50 to 60 with acute COVID-19. Sample: PBMCs or T cells enriched from blood (not recorded which). DNA for the CDR3: TGTGCCAGTAGTATAGGGGACAGGGTAGTTTTGGGCAATCAGCCCCAGCATTTT. Its protein is CASSIGDRVVLGNQPQHF.